The clone carrying this T cell receptor beta chain was detected ten times or more. Included hyperthyroidism patients were aged 18 to 65 and newly diagnosed (under 2 months' duration). These data originate in a study of Graves' ophthalmopathy and Graves' hyperthyroidism. The CDR3 extends over 14 amino acids. Per the germline V gene, CDR1 is SGHTA and CDR2 is FQGNSA. Trimming pared 0 bases from V and 3 bases from J, leaving 9 bases between. Amplification from RNA transcripts yielded the TCR beta CDR3 regions. Following a first-round RT-PCR that used HTBI primers, a second-round multiplex PCR was carried out. In TCRdb, the multiplex PCR reads were re-called with MiXCR into one record per CDR3 protein. The sample holds around 1,000,000 distinct CDR3 sequences; approximately 35% are singletons and the top ten take around 10%.

Sequenced: peripheral blood or thyroid tissue (not recorded which). The V and J genes are TRBV7-2 and TRBJ2-7, with D maybe TRBD2 (6 bases). The receptor was derived from an adult man with Graves' hyperthyroidism. CDR3 sequence (DNA): TGTGCCAGCAGCTTAGCGACGGGACTCTACGAGCAGTACTTC. It codes for CASSLATGLYEQYF.